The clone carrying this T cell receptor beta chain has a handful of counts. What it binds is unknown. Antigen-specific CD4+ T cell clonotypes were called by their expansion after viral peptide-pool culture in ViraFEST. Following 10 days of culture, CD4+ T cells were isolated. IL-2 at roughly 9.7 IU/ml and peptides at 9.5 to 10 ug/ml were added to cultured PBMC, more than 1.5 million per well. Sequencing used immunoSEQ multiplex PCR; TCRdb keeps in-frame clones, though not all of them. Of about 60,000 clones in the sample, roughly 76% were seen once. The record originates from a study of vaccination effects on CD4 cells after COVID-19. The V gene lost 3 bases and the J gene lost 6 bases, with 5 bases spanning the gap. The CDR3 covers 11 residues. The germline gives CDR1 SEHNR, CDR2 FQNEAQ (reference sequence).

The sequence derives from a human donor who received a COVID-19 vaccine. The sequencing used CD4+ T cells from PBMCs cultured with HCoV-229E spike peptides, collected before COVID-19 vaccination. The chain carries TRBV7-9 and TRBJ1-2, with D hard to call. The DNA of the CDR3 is TGTGCCAGCAGCTTGTTGGATGGCTACACCTTC. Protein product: CASSLLDGYTF.